These T cell receptor beta chains were read from a single sample in a study of blood T cell repertoires in COVID-19. TCRdb's copy holds only in-frame clones and misses some; the assay was immunoSEQ multiplex PCR. The sample yields 200,000 to 250,000 clones, 90% seen once. The material sequenced was PBMCs or T cells enriched from blood (not recorded which). The receptors here all came from a man in his thirties or forties who had been exposed to COVID-19. The CDR3 runs from the conserved cysteine through the conserved F or W. Some rows have no size entry. The others give once, few or many, or a class for an expanded clone.

CASSLETGGATEAFF	.	TRBJ1-1	TRBV5-1
CASRDGTANTEAFF	.	TRBJ1-1	TRBV6-5
CASSNRGRNSPLHF	.	TRBJ1-6	TRBV5-6
CASSQGALAGGKNTGELFF	.	TRBJ2-2	TRBV4-3
CASSTNEPLRYNEQFF	once	TRBJ2-1	TRBV3-1/TRBV3-2
CASYGASGGANPYEQYF	few	TRBJ2-7	TRBV2
CASSLVYRNTEAFF	many	TRBJ1-1	TRBV7-2
CASSRRVQGTHSPLHF	.	TRBJ1-6	TRBV6-6
CASSPQGGGYSPLHF	.	TRBJ1-6	TRBV14
CSVGREAEAFF	.	TRBJ1-1	TRBV29-1
CASSLTGGNYGYTF	.	TRBJ1-2	TRBV5-1
CASSPRGGDTEAFF	.	TRBJ1-1	TRBV3-1/TRBV3-2
CASSSSTFLAGVGDTQYF	.	TRBJ2-3	TRBV27
CASSPGTGNTEAFF	.	TRBJ1-1	TRBV5-1
CASSTGTGGGYTF	.	TRBJ1-2	TRBV6-5
CASSLGSTGGRVTQYF	.	TRBJ2-3	TRBV7-6
CASSSRLGALSYGYTF	.	TRBJ1-2	TRBV7-2
CASRQGNEQFF	.	TRBJ2-1	TRBV6-5
CASSNLAGFSDTQYF	once	TRBJ2-3	TRBV5-1
CASSEAGQVNYGYTF	.	TRBJ1-2	TRBV10-2
CASSSLGTGEVALHF	.	TRBJ1-6	TRBV6-5
CASSQDNRPTGRNIQYF	.	TRBJ2-4	TRBV4-3
CASSVATGNQLGRYGYTF	.	TRBJ1-2	TRBV9
CASSFQAGGNTGELFF	.	TRBJ2-2	TRBV7-2
CASSHGQGTEAFF	.	TRBJ1-1	TRBV18
CASSYLRGYEQYF	.	TRBJ2-7	TRBV6-5
CASSQGGTEAFF	.	TRBJ1-1	TRBV18
CASSLREGTEAFF	.	TRBJ1-1	TRBV12-3/TRBV12-4
CASSSSGATYNEQFF	.	TRBJ2-1	TRBV6-5
CASSWTGSNSPLHF	.	TRBJ1-6	TRBV5-4
CASSDTGGNTGELFF	.	TRBJ2-2	TRBV5-6
CASSQESGGELFF	.	TRBJ2-2	TRBV4-3
CAWSLGEVANVLTF	.	TRBJ2-6	TRBV30
CASSSTLGGSSYNEQFF	.	TRBJ2-1	TRBV19
CAGQVLNTGELFF	.	TRBJ2-2	TRBV6-5
CASSPFGTGGSYNSPLHF	.	TRBJ1-6	TRBV18
CASSQVGEGQPQHF	.	TRBJ1-5	TRBV4-1
CASSQGQGNQPQHF	few	TRBJ1-5	TRBV18
CASSFEGSSGNTIYF	.	TRBJ1-3	TRBV5-1
CASTYQPMNTEAFF	.	TRBJ1-1	TRBV19
CASSLSQGYGNTIYF	.	TRBJ1-3	TRBV28
CASSELLSGNTIYF	.	TRBJ1-3	TRBV6-1
CASSLRGPLHF	.	TRBJ1-6	TRBV12-3/TRBV12-4